This section outlines one T cell receptor (beta chain) sequence together with its context. What it binds is not known. These data originate in a study of cytomegalovirus exposure and HLA in healthy donors. Study-level information: Tens of millions of unique TCRs from HLA-typed donors were held in an early data release. Study-wide results and limits: In a later analysis, across HLA loci, associated TCR counts were highest for DRB1, lowest for HLA-C.

Vbeta (60) and Jbeta (13) primers were used in the PCR. Using immunoSEQ multiplex PCR, the repertoire was profiled, and TCRdb retains in-frame clones only, with some absent. The table records 150,000 to 200,000 clones, 84% of them present only once. The germline CDR1 and CDR2 sequences are LGHNT and FRNRAP. There are 19 residues in the CDR3. The trim removed 6 bases at V and 8 bases at J, leaving 25 bases unmatched. All the people who gave samples were healthy bone marrow donors. The sequenced sample was PBMCs. This rearrangement joins TRBV12-5 to TRBJ1-2; TRBD1 matches at 9 bases. The clonotype originates from a boy younger than 10 in good health and CMV-seronegative. Written as DNA, the CDR3 is TGTGCTAGTGGACCCACAAACAATCAAACCGGGACAGGGCTCGGGGGCTACACCTTC. Translated, it gives CASGPTNNQTGTGLGGYTF.